What follows are 19 T cell receptor beta chains derived from one specimen sequenced in a study of PD-L1 blockade in urothelial cancer. The assay was immunoSEQ multiplex PCR, and TCRdb's table has in-frame clones only and misses some. The sample has about 90,000 clones, 85% to 95% seen once. The sample consisted of PBMCs, taken around atezolizumab (anti-PD-L1) treatment. The receptors were gathered from a man in his 60s with urothelial cancer.

The chain recombines TRBV7-2 with TRBJ1-2, with 8 bases aligning to TRBD1. V was pared by 4 bases and J by 5 bases, with 6 bases of the junction left unmatched. CDR1 and CDR2 (germline): SGHTA, FQGNSA. CDR3 length equals 14 residues. For the CDR3, the DNA is TGTGCCAGCAGCTCCTCAGGGGGCCGGTATGGCTACACCTTC. Protein product: CASSSSGGRYGYTF.

This clone was counted once. J is TRBJ2-3 and V is TRBV16; weak D call: TRBD1 (5 bases). Trimming took 5 bases from V and 4 from J, leaving 7 bases between them. The germline CDR1 and CDR2 sequences are KGHSY and FQNENV. The CDR3 sequence is 12 residues long. The CDR3 region is CASSGAPDTQYF. The CDR3 DNA follows: TGTGCCAGCAGCGGGGCCCCAGATACGCAGTATTTT.

The chain uses TRBV6-6 and TRBJ2-1; 9 nucleotides match TRBD2. This CDR3 has 16 residues. Unmatched junction bases numbered 10, after V lost 4 bases and J lost 6 bases. Germline loops: CDR1 MNHNY, CDR2 SVGAGI (reference sequence). The CDR3 region has the DNA TGTGCCAGCAGTTCGCGTGGAGCGGGAGGATCCAATGAGCAGTTCTTC. Amino acids: CASSSRGAGGSNEQFF.

V gene TRBV9 combines with J gene TRBJ2-1; 11 bases fit TRBD2. Trimming removed 7 bases from V and 8 bases from J; junction bases left unmatched: 8. Germline lookup yields CDR1 SGDLS and CDR2 YYNGEE. The CDR3 sequence is 14 residues long. The CDR3 loop reads CASGSTSGSDEQFF. In DNA form, the CDR3 reads TGTGCCAGCGGTTCTACTAGCGGGAGCGATGAGCAGTTCTTC.

V usage is TRBV15 and J usage is TRBJ2-7, with TRBD2 matching 7 bases. The V gene's germline CDR1 is LNHNV and CDR2 YYDKDF (reference sequence). The CDR3 sequence is 14 residues long. V shed 3 bases and J 2 bases; nucleotides not matched to a gene: 4. This CDR3 reads CATSRGGDTYEQYF. In nucleotides, the CDR3 is TGTGCCACCAGCAGGGGAGGGGATACCTACGAGCAGTACTTC.

J is TRBJ2-5 and V is TRBV27; 8 bases agree with TRBD2. This CDR3 is 14 amino acids long. V gave up 6 bases and J gave up 5 bases; unmatched junction bases: 8. Per the germline V gene, CDR1 is MNHEY and CDR2 is SMNVEV (reference sequence). The CDR3 DNA follows: TGTGCCAGCAGATCGAGCGGGAGAGGCGAGACCCAGTACTTC. This translates into CASRSSGRGETQYF.

This chain joins TRBV6-5 and TRBJ1-6, with D tentatively TRBD1 (5 bases). This CDR3 has 15 amino acids. Per the germline V gene, CDR1 is MNHEY and CDR2 is SVGAGI. Trimming left V 2 bases short and J 3 bases short, with 8 bases between. The CDR3 DNA is TGTGCCAGCAGTTACAGGGGTAGCTATAATTCACCCCTCCACTTT. It codes for CASSYRGSYNSPLHF.

With regard to this clone: This same CDR3 is encoded by further DNA sequences in the sample. The rearrangement links TRBV4-2 to TRBJ2-7; TRBD1 agrees at 7 bases. The J segment lost 1 base and the V segment lost 2 bases, leaving 8 bases of the junction unmatched. The length of the CDR3 is 16 residues. Germline V gene sequence: CDR1 LGHNA, CDR2 YNFKEQ. The chain's CDR3 is CASSQQTGTLSYEQYF. The DNA for the CDR3 is TGTGCCAGCAGCCAACAGACAGGGACCCTTTCCTACGAGCAGTACTTC.

The chain joins TRBV9 to TRBJ1-2, with unresolved D. The CDR3 is 11 amino acids. Germline V gives CDR1 SGDLS, CDR2 YYNGEE. Trimming took off 4 bases at V and 8 bases at J, with 9 bases between the two ends. The CDR3 loop is CASSLHRGYTF. For the CDR3, the DNA is TGTGCCAGCAGCCTCCATCGGGGCTACACCTTC.

V is TRBV19 and J is TRBJ1-1; 8 bases are a match to TRBD1. V shed 6 bases and J 3 bases; nucleotides not matched to a gene: 12. The V gene's germline CDR1 is LNHDA and CDR2 SQIVND (reference sequence). CDR3 size: 16 residues. CDR3 in amino acids: CASRSGGTGGYTEAFF. The DNA of the CDR3 is TGTGCCAGTAGATCCGGCGGGACAGGAGGTTACACTGAAGCTTTCTTT. The variable domain in full, completed from reference TRBV19 and TRBJ1-1, reads DGGITQSPKYLFRKEGQNVTLSCEQNLNHDAMYWYRQDPGQGLRLIYYSQIVNDFQKGDIAEGYSVSREKKESFPLTVTSAQKNPTAFYLCASRSGGTGGYTEAFFGQGTRLTVV.

The V call is TRBV5-6, the J call TRBJ1-5; D gene uncertain. Germline loops: CDR1 SGHDT, CDR2 YYEEEE. Trimming shortened V by 2 bases and J by 0 bases, and 15 bases separated the two germline ends. The CDR3 consists of 17 residues. CDR3 amino acids: CASSFSKRGYSNQPQHF. The CDR3, as DNA: TGTGCCAGCAGCTTCTCCAAAAGAGGGTATAGCAATCAGCCCCAGCATTTT.

The gene calls are TRBV6-5 and TRBJ2-3; D is uncertain. CDR1 MNHEY and CDR2 SVGAGI come from the germline V gene. Deletions cut 4 bases from V and 2 bases from J, with 13 bases between. The length of the CDR3 is 15 residues. For the CDR3, the DNA is TGTGCCAGCAGTTCCCTGACTGATTACACAGATACGCAGTATTTT. This gives the protein CASSSLTDYTDTQYF.

The chain recombines TRBV6-5 with TRBJ1-1; D possibly corresponds to TRBD1 (5 bases). The CDR3 is 14 residues long. CDR1 MNHEY and CDR2 SVGAGI come from the germline V gene. Trimming removed 4 bases from V and 1 base from J, with 10 bases in between. The CDR3 bases are TGTGCCAGCAGTTCGGAAACAGGGAACACTGAAGCTTTCTTT. Translating it yields CASSSETGNTEAFF.

The V and J genes are TRBV7-2 and TRBJ2-3; D is unresolved. There are 11 residues in the CDR3. Germline V gives CDR1 SGHTA, CDR2 FQGNSA. V was shortened by 5 bases and J by 8 bases, with 8 bases between the two germline ends. The CDR3 coding sequence is TGTGCCAGCAGCGGTTCGGGTACGCAGTATTTT. It specifies CASSGSGTQYF.

This rearrangement joins TRBV4-2 to TRBJ2-5; tentative D call: TRBD2 (7 bases). This CDR3 comprises 16 residues. Germline assignment: CDR1 LGHNA and CDR2 YNFKEQ. With 4 bases removed from V and 5 bases from J, the gap between germline ends came to 20 bases. CDR3 in amino acids: CASSPGVAEGGETQYF. Written as DNA, the CDR3 is TGTGCCAGCAGCCCAGGCGTAGCGGAGGGGGGGGAGACCCAGTACTTC.

A single count supports this clone. This chain links TRBV7-3 with TRBJ2-7; TRBD2 might be the D (10 bases). The CDR3 covers 20 residues. The V gene lost 6 bases and the J gene lost 2 bases, with 32 bases spanning the gap. CDR1 is SGHTA, CDR2 FQGTGA, per germline. DNA for the CDR3: TGTGCCAGCAGGGGGGGACAGGGTGTACTAGCGGGGCTGGAAACCTACGAGCAGTACTTC. This gives the protein CASRGGQGVLAGLETYEQYF.

The rearrangement uses TRBV27 and TRBJ1-2, with TRBD1 matching 8 bases. CDR1 is MNHEY, CDR2 SMNVEV, per germline (reference sequence). CDR3 length: 15 residues. The V and J ends lost 6 bases and 5 bases, in that order; junction bases with no gene match: 11. The chain's CDR3 is CASSIGQGLRYGYTF. The CDR3 DNA reads as TGTGCCAGCAGCATAGGACAGGGCCTTAGATATGGCTACACCTTC.

This chain connects TRBV7-2 to TRBJ2-3; unclear D gene. CDR1 and CDR2 (germline): SGHTA, FQGNSA. V lost 0 bases and J lost 0, with 16 bases in between. CDR3 length equals 18 residues. The CDR3 region is CASSLADNPLFSTDTQYF. In nucleotides, the CDR3 is TGTGCCAGCAGCTTAGCTGACAATCCCCTTTTTAGCACAGATACGCAGTATTTT.

This rearrangement joins TRBV19 to TRBJ1-3; 7 nucleotides agree with TRBD1. Germline loops: CDR1 LNHDA, CDR2 SQIVND (reference sequence). J lost 0 bases, V lost 4 bases, and 3 bases had no gene match. This CDR3 is 15 amino acids long. The CDR3 sequence is CASSTGTASGNTIYF. CDR3 in DNA: TGTGCCAGTAGTACCGGGACAGCCTCTGGAAACACCATATATTTT.